This T cell receptor beta chain was obtained from a study of T cells after yellow fever vaccination. The CDR3 loop spans 15 amino acids. Germline trimming cut 6 bases from V and 9 bases from J; bases unmatched to any gene: 12. Germline CDR1 DFQATT, CDR2 SNEGSKA (reference sequence). MiXCR, applied by TCRdb to the 5' RACE reads, yields one record per CDR3 protein. The repertoire consists of 450,000 to 650,000 distinct CDR3 sequences, with about 13% occurring once and the leading ten covering over 12%. Study outcomes and limitations: The study re-detected most primary-vaccination clones after the booster (96% CD4, 88% CD8).

On this clonotype: What it binds is unknown.

The sample here was PBMCs, taken on the day of the yellow fever booster vaccination. This receptor was identified in a man aged 30 to 45 who received the YFV17D yellow fever vaccine. This chain uses TRBV20-1 with TRBJ1-6; 9 bases fit TRBD1. The CDR3 loop is CSASPGQGEGSPLHF. In nucleotides, the CDR3 is TGCAGTGCCTCCCCGGGACAGGGTGAGGGTTCACCCCTCCACTTT.